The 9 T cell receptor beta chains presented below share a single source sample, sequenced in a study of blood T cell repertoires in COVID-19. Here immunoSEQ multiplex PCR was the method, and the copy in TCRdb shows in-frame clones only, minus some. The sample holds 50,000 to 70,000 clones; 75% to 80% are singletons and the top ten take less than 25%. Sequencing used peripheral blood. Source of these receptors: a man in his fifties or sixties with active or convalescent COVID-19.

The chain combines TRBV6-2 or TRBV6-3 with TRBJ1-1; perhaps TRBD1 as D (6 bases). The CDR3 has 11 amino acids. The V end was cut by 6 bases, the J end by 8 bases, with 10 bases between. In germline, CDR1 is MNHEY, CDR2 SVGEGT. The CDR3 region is CASSLGTEAFF. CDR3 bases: TGTGCCAGCAGCCTAGGGACAGAAGCTTTCTTT.

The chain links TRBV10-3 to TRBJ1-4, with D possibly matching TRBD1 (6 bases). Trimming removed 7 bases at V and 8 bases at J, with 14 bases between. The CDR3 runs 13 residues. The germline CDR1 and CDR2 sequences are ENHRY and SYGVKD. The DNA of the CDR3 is TGTGCCATCAATGCAGGGGTTAACGAAAAACTGTTTTTT. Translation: CAINAGVNEKLFF.

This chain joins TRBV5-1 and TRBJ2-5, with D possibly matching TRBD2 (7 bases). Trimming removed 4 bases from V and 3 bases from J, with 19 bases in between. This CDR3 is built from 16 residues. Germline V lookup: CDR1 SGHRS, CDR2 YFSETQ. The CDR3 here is CASSPSGASGEETQYF. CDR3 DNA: TGCGCCAGCAGCCCATCAGGGGCGAGCGGGGAAGAGACCCAGTACTTC.

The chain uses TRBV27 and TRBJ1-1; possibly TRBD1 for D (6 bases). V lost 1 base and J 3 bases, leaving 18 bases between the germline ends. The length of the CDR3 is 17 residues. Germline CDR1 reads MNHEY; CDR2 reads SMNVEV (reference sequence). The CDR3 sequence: CASSLLSSGGADTEAFF. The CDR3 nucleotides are TGTGCCAGCAGTTTATTGAGTTCGGGGGGCGCGGACACTGAAGCTTTCTTT.

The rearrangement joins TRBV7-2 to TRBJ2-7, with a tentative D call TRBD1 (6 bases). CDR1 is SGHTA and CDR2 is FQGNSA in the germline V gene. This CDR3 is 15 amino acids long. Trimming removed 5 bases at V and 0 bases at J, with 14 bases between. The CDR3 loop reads CASSLIQGNSYEQYF. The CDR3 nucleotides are TGTGCCAGCAGCCTCATACAGGGTAACTCCTACGAGCAGTACTTC.

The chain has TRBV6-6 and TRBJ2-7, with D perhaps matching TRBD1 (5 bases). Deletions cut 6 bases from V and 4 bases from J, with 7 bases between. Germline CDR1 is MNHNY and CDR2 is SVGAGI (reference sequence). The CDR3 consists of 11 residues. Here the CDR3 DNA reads TGTGCCAGCAGCAACAGGTACGAGCAGTACTTC. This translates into CASSNRYEQYF.

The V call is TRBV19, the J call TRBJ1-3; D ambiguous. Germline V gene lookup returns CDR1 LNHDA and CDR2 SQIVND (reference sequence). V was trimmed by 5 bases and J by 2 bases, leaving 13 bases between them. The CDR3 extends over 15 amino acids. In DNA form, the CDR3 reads TGTGCCAGTAGTCCTACGTCCTCGGCTGGAAACACCATATATTTT. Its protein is CASSPTSSAGNTIYF.

CDR3 DNA sequence: TGTGCCAGTAGTATAAGGAGGTACTACGAGCAGTACTTC. Protein product: CASSIRRYYEQYF. The gene calls are TRBV19 and TRBJ2-7, with D maybe TRBD2 (5 bases). This CDR3 spans 13 amino acids. The ends were cut back, 2 bases at V and 3 bases at J, with 8 bases in the middle. Germline-derived CDR1 and CDR2 are LNHDA and SQIVND (reference sequence).

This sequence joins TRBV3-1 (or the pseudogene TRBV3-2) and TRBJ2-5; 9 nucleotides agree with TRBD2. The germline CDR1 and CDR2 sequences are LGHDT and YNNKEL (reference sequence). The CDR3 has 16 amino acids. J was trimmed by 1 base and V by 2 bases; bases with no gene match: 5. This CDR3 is CASSQSGGRLQETQYF. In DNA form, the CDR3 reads TGTGCCAGCAGCCAAAGCGGGGGGCGACTCCAAGAGACCCAGTACTTC.